This is a list of T cell receptor beta chains from one sample in a study of chemoradiotherapy in HPV16-positive cancers. TCRdb keeps only in-frame clones here, not all; method: immunoSEQ multiplex PCR. The data contain under 20,000 clones, under 80% of them singletons. Collection took place from a patient who underwent chemoradiotherapy. The receptors were gathered from a human donor with HPV-associated anogenital cancer. Both conserved end residues are part of each CDR3. The D gene is left open where the match is weak. The size of a clone is reported for some rows only, either as once, few or many, or as a class for expanded clones.

d_call,v_call,j_call,clone_size,cdr3_nt,cdr3_aa
NA,TRBV7-3,TRBJ2-1,NA,TGTGCCAGCAGCTTTTCCCGGAACAATGAGCAGTTCTTC,CASSFSRNNEQFF
NA,TRBV5-4,TRBJ2-2,NA,TGTGCCAGCAGCTTAGGAGGGGGGGCCACCGGGGAGCTGTTTTTT,CASSLGGGATGELFF
TRBD1,TRBV30,TRBJ1-2,NA,TGTGCCTGGAGTGTTCTAAGGACAGGGGGCATCTATGGCTACACCTTC,CAWSVLRTGGIYGYTF
TRBD2,TRBV5-6,TRBJ2-5,NA,TGTGCCAGCAGCCGCGGGGGGGCTGCAGAGACCCAGTACTTC,CASSRGGAAETQYF
NA,TRBV10-3,TRBJ1-2,once,TGTGCCGCCGTCGGGGGCGAGAATGGCTACACCTTC,CAAVGGENGYTF
NA,TRBV20-1,TRBJ2-3,NA,TGCAGTGCCCTGCCAGATACGCAGTATTTT,CSALPDTQYF
NA,TRBV29-1,TRBJ2-3,NA,TGCAGCGTTCAGGGTGCCACAGATACGCAGTATTTT,CSVQGATDTQYF
NA,TRBV23-1,TRBJ2-3,NA,TGCGCCAGCAGTACAGTCCCAGATACGCAGTATTTT,CASSTVPDTQYF
NA,TRBV7-3,TRBJ2-3,few,TGTGCCAGCAGCCCTAAGGGGGGCACAGATACGCAGTATTTT,CASSPKGGTDTQYF
NA,TRBV28,TRBJ1-1,few,TGTGCCAGCAGCCCCGGGAGAAACACTGAAGCTTTCTTT,CASSPGRNTEAFF
NA,TRBV4-1,TRBJ2-3,few,TGCGCCAGCAGCCAGGGAGGAGGGCCAGATACGCAGTATTTT,CASSQGGGPDTQYF
NA,TRBV29-1,TRBJ2-1,NA,TGCAGCGTTGCTAGCTACAATGAGCAGTTCTTC,CSVASYNEQFF
NA,TRBV7-3,TRBJ1-2,NA,TGTGCCAGCAGCTTCTCTGGGCATGGCTACACCTTC,CASSFSGHGYTF
NA,TRBV19,TRBJ2-7,NA,TGTGCCAGTAGTTCCGCTAACCCCCCCTACGAGCAGTACTTC,CASSSANPPYEQYF
NA,TRBV9,TRBJ2-7,NA,TGTGCCAGCAGCGTCGCACCAACAGGGTTAGTGAGCGAGCAGTACTTC,CASSVAPTGLVSEQYF
NA,TRBV6-1,TRBJ1-6,NA,TGTGCCAGCAGTGAATGGCAGCTTAATTCACCCCTCCACTTT,CASSEWQLNSPLHF
NA,TRBV7-2,TRBJ2-7,NA,TGTGCCAGCAGCTTAGTTTACGAGCAGTACTTC,CASSLVYEQYF
NA,TRBV30,TRBJ1-1,NA,TGTGCCTGGAGCGCAGGGTTACGGACTGAAGCTTTCTTT,CAWSAGLRTEAFF
NA,TRBV6-5,TRBJ1-6,NA,TGTGCCAGCAGTTACACAGGCCGAGATTCACCCCTCCACTTT,CASSYTGRDSPLHF
TRBD2,TRBV5-6,TRBJ2-5,once,TGTGCCAGCAGCAGAGCGGGGGTAAAAGAGACCCAGTACTTC,CASSRAGVKETQYF
NA,TRBV27,TRBJ1-5,NA,TGTGCCAGCAGCCTCTTGTTTCGGAGCAATCAGCCCCAGCATTTT,CASSLLFRSNQPQHF
NA,TRBV11-2,TRBJ1-1,NA,TGTGCCAGCAGCTACATGAACCCTAGTCCCACTGAAGCTTTCTTT,CASSYMNPSPTEAFF
NA,TRBV7-2,TRBJ1-3,NA,TGTGCCAGCAGCTTAGTAGGCCAGGGCCTGGGAAACACCATATATTTT,CASSLVGQGLGNTIYF
TRBD2,TRBV7-2,TRBJ2-1,NA,TGTGCCAGCAGCTTTGTGGGGGGGTACAATGAGCAGTTCTTC,CASSFVGGYNEQFF
TRBD1,TRBV4-1,TRBJ2-5,NA,TGCGCCCGCAGGGGGCGGGAGACCCAGTACTTC,CARRGRETQYF
NA,TRBV28,TRBJ2-1,NA,TGTGCCAGCGGTCTGGGGCTAACCTACAATGAGCAGTTCTTC,CASGLGLTYNEQFF
TRBD1,TRBV18,TRBJ1-1,NA,TGTGCCAGCTCCCCTATACAGGGGGATTCTGAAGCTTTCTTT,CASSPIQGDSEAFF
NA,TRBV9,TRBJ1-2,NA,TGTGCCAGCAGCGTAACCGGGACGGTGGGATCGGGCTACACCTTC,CASSVTGTVGSGYTF
NA,TRBV5-3,TRBJ1-5,NA,TGTGCCAGGGACAGCCTCATGGGACCCCAGCATTTT,CARDSLMGPQHF
NA,TRBV30,TRBJ1-1,once,TGTGCCTGGAGCCAGGGAAACTTAGGGATATACGAAGCTTTCTTT,CAWSQGNLGIYEAFF
TRBD1,TRBV7-9,TRBJ1-5,NA,TGTGCCAGCAGCTTAGCTCGGCCGCAGGGGGGTCAGCCCCAGCATTTT,CASSLARPQGGQPQHF
TRBD1,TRBV5-1,TRBJ1-2,few,TGCGCCAGCAGCTTGGCCTGGGACAGGGAGTCGGGAGGCTATGGCTACACCTTC,CASSLAWDRESGGYGYTF
NA,TRBV11-2,TRBJ2-2,few,TGTGCCAGCAGCTTAGGTCTTATGAACACCGGGGAGCTGTTTTTT,CASSLGLMNTGELFF
TRBD1,TRBV7-2,TRBJ1-2,few,TGTGCCAGCAGCTTAGGGGGACAGTTAGAGTATGGCTACACCTTC,CASSLGGQLEYGYTF
TRBD1,TRBV29-1,TRBJ1-2,NA,TGCAGCGCCACCGGGACAGGGAGTTTATACACCTTC,CSATGTGSLYTF
NA,TRBV30,TRBJ2-7,NA,TGTGCCTGGAGTGTAACGGGCTACGAGCAGTACTTC,CAWSVTGYEQYF
TRBD1,TRBV7-9,TRBJ2-7,NA,TGTGCCAGCAGCTTCCCGACAGGGCACTGGGAGCAGTACTTC,CASSFPTGHWEQYF
TRBD1,TRBV6-5,TRBJ1-1,few,TGTGCCAGCAGTTACCTAAGTGGGACAGCTAACACTGAAGCTTTCTTT,CASSYLSGTANTEAFF
NA,TRBV5-1,TRBJ2-7,few,TGCGCCAGCAGTTTCACTCAGGGTTACGAGCAGTACTTC,CASSFTQGYEQYF
NA,TRBV28,TRBJ1-5,NA,TGTGCCAGCAGCAATCAGCCCCAGCATTTT,CASSNQPQHF
NA,TRBV18,TRBJ2-5,NA,TGTGCCAGCTCACCTTACCAAGAGACCCAGTACTTC,CASSPYQETQYF
NA,TRBV27,TRBJ1-1,NA,TGTGCCAGCAGCCTCCGTCCCTGGGACACTGAAGCTTTCTTT,CASSLRPWDTEAFF